The present T cell receptor beta chain was sequenced within a study of shared clonotypes between healthy human individuals. The CDR3 extends over 15 amino acids. CDR1 and CDR2 (germline): MGHRA, YSYEKL. The junction had 3 bases not matched to a gene; V was cut back by 1 base and J by 4 bases. Data came from immunoSEQ multiplex PCR; TCRdb stores just in-frame clones and leaves some out. The table shows around 2,000,000 clones, with approximately 94% occurring only once. Naive CD8 populations comprised CD45RO-negative cells positively selected for CCR7, excluding terminally differentiated effector memory CD45RA+ cells.

This receptor was taken from a man younger than 35 in good health. The rearrangement joins TRBV4-1 to TRBJ1-4; TRBD1 matches 7 bases. Sequenced input: naive CD8+ T cells sorted from blood. Written as DNA, the CDR3 is TGCGCCAGCAGCCAAGGGGACAGAATTAATGAAAAACTGTTTTTT. It yields the protein CASSQGDRINEKLFF.